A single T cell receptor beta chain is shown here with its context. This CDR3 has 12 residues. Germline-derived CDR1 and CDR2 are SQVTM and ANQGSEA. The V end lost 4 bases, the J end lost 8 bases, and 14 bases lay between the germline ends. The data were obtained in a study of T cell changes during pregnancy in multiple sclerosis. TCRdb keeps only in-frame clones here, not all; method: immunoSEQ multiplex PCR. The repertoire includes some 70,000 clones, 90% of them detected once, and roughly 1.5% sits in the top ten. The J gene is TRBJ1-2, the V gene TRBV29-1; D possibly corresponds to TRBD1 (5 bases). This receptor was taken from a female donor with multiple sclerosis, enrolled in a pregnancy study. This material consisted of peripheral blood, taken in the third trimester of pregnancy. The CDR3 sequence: CSVGRGPMGYTF. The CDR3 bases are TGCAGCGTTGGTAGGGGCCCTATGGGCTACACCTTC.